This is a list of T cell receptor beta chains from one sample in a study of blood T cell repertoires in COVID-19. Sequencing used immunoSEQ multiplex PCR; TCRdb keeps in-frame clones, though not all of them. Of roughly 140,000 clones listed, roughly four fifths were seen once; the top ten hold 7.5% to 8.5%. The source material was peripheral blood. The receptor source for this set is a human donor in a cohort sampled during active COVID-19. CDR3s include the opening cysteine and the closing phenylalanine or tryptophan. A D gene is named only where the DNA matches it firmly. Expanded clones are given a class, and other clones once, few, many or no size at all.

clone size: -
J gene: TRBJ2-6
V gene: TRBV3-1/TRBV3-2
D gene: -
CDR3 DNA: TGTGCCAGCAGCCAAGTCCCGGTGATAGACTCTGGGGCCAACGTCCTGACTTTC
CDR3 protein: CASSQVPVIDSGANVLTF

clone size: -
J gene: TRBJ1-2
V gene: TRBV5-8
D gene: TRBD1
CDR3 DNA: TGTGCCAGCAGCTTAATTGACCACAGGGGTGCTCTCAACACCTTC
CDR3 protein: CASSLIDHRGALNTF

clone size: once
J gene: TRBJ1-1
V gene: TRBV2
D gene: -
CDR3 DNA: TGTGCCAGCAAATTCCGGGGACAACGCTTGGGAACTGAAGCTTTCTTT
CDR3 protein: CASKFRGQRLGTEAFF

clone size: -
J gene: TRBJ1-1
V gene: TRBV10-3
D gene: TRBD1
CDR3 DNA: TGTGCCATCAGTCCACAGGGGCGCACTGAAGCTTTCTTT
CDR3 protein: CAISPQGRTEAFF

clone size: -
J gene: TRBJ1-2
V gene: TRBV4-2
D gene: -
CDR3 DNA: TGTGCCAGCAGCCAAGATTCACCGGGGATCGGTGGCTACACCTTC
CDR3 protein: CASSQDSPGIGGYTF

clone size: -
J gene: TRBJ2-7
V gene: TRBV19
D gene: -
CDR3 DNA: TGTGCCAGTAGCGGACAGACTACCAACAAGACGCCTAGGGAGCAGTACTTC
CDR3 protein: CASSGQTTNKTPREQYF

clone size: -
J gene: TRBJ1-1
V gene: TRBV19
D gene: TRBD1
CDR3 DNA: TGTGCCAGTAGTATAGCCGGGACAGGGGTGAACACTGAAGCTTTCTTT
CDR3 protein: CASSIAGTGVNTEAFF

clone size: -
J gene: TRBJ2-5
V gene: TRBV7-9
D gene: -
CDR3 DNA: TGTGCCAGCAGCTTGCCCACAGACCCCGAGGAGACCCAGTACTTC
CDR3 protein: CASSLPTDPEETQYF

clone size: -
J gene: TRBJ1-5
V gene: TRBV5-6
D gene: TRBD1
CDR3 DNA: TGTGCCAGCAGCAAAGGACAGGGGATAGAGCCCCAGCATTTT
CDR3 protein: CASSKGQGIEPQHF

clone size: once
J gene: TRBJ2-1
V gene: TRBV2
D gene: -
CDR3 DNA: TGTGCCAGCAGGGAGGATATTAATGAGCAGTTCTTC
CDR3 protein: CASREDINEQFF

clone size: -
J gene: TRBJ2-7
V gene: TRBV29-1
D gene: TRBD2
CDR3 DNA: TGCAGCGCGGGAGGCAGCGGGGGCCCCGCCTACGAGCAGTACTTC
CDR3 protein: CSAGGSGGPAYEQYF

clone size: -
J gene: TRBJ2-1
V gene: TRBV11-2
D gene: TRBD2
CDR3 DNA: TGTGCCAGCAGCTTACTCGGTCTCGCGGGGGGTAGGGATGAGCAGTTCTTC
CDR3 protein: CASSLLGLAGGRDEQFF

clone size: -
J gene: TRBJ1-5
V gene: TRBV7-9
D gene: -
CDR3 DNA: TGTGCCAGCAGCCTTGGCGAAGGGGCTTGGCAGCCCCAGCATTTT
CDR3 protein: CASSLGEGAWQPQHF

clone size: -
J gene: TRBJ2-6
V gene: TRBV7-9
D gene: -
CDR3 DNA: TGTGCCAGCAGCTTAGGTCCGAGCTCTGGGGCCAACGTCCTGACTTTC
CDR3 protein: CASSLGPSSGANVLTF

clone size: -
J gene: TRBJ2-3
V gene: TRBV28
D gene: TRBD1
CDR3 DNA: TGTGCCAGCAGGGGGGGACAGGGGGCAGGGGCAGATACGCAGTATTTT
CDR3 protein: CASRGGQGAGADTQYF

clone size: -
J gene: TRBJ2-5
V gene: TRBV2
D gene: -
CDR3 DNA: TGTGCCAGCATTGTGAAGGAGGTGCAGGTACACTTC
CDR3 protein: CASIVKEVQVHF

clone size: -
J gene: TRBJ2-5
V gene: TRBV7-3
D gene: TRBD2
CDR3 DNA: TGTGCCAGCAGCTTCGGAGCGGGGAGGAAAGAGACCCAGTACTTC
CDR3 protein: CASSFGAGRKETQYF

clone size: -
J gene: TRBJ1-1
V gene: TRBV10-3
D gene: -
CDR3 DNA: TGTGCCATCAGTGAAAGTCAAGACAATGAAGCTTTCTTT
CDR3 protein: CAISESQDNEAFF

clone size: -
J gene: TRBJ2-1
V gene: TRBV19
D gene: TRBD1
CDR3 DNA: TGTGCCAGTAGCCCCCCGGGACAGGGGAACAATGAGCAGTTCTTC
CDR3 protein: CASSPPGQGNNEQFF

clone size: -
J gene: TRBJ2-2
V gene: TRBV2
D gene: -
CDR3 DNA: TGTGCCAGCATTCCCGGGACTCTTAACACCGGGGAGCTGTTTTTT
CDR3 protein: CASIPGTLNTGELFF

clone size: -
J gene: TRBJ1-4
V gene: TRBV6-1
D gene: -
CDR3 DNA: TGTGCCAGCAGTGCCGGGATCAGGACGACTAATGAAAAACTGTTTTTT
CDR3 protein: CASSAGIRTTNEKLFF

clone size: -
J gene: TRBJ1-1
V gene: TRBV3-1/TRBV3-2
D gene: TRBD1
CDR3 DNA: TGTGCCAGCAGCCTCGGACAGGGGAGGGAAGCTTTCTTT
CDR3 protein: CASSLGQGREAFF

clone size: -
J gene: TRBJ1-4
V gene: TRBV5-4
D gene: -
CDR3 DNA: TGTGCCAGCAGCTTGGCGACAGGACGGGAAAAACTGTTTTTT
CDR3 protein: CASSLATGREKLFF

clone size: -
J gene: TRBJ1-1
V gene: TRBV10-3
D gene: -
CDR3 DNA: TGTGCCATCGAGAGCCGAATGAACACTGAAGCTTTCTTT
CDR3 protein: CAIESRMNTEAFF